This T cell receptor (beta chain) was recovered during a study of blood T cell repertoires in COVID-19. Study background: COVID-19 samples collected from the United States, Italy and Spain covered acute and convalescent phases. The cDNA or gDNA used as material had been derived from T cells, B-cell-depleted T cells, or PBMCs.

Methods used by the authors: Amplification of reference gene primers was used by the study to estimate nucleated cell counts. Profiled with immunoSEQ multiplex PCR; TCRdb holds only in-frame clones, not every one. That table gives V, J and clone size, and the DNA gave D and trimming. This table has some 140,000 clones, around 79% appearing once. The TCR was taken from an elderly man with acute or convalescent COVID-19. Sequencing was performed on peripheral blood.

The CDR3 is CASSKGGTGSYGYTF. In DNA, the CDR3 is TGTGCCAGCAGCAAAGGAGGCACAGGGTCTTATGGCTACACCTTC. This chain joins TRBV21-1 and TRBJ1-2; the DNA was not used to check the table's D call, TRBD1. TRBV21-1 is deemed a pseudogene. The CDR3 length is 15 residues.